The 28 T cell receptor beta chains in this list originate from one sample, sequenced in a study of Graves' ophthalmopathy and Graves' hyperthyroidism. From RNA, the CDR3 regions of TCR beta chains were amplified and sequenced. An opening RT-PCR round employed HTBI primers and preceded a second-round multiplex PCR. MiXCR, applied by TCRdb to the multiplex PCR reads, yields one record per CDR3 protein. Among 650,000 to 900,000 distinct CDR3 sequences listed, 40% were seen once. What was sequenced was peripheral blood. The receptors originated from an adult man with Graves' ophthalmopathy.

The chain joins TRBV2 to TRBJ2-5; D is perhaps TRBD1 (5 bases). Germline V lookup: CDR1 SNHLY, CDR2 FYNNEI. V was cut by 2 bases and J by 4 bases, with 11 bases left in between. The CDR3 consists of 14 residues. In DNA form, the CDR3 reads TGTGCCAGCAGTGAACGGCAGGGTGGAGAGACCCAGTACTTC. Translated: CASSERQGGETQYF.

This clonotype was recorded once. A read error is possible here, since a much larger clone lies one base away. The chain is built from TRBV10-3 and TRBJ2-7; D is unresolved. CDR1 is ENHRY and CDR2 is SYGVKD in the germline V gene. Trimming removed 10 bases from V and 6 bases from J, with 19 bases in between. The CDR3 is made up of 13 amino acids. The CDR3 spells CASSLTTPAEQYF. The CDR3 coding sequence is TGTGCCAGCAGCCTAACTACACCGGCCGAGCAGTACTTC.

Concerning this clonotype: The conserved final phenylalanine or tryptophan is absent from the CDR3, which likely points to a read error. The V call is TRBV5-1, the J call TRBJ1-1; D unclear. From germline, CDR1 is SGHRS and CDR2 YFSETQ. Between the trimmed V and J ends, which lost 0 bases and 5 bases, there was a span of 11 bases. The CDR3 loop spans 14 amino acids. The CDR3, as DNA: TGCGCCAGCAGCTTGGCCGGAACTAAGACTGAAGCTTTCTCT. Translated, it gives CASSLAGTKTEAFS.

The chain links TRBV29-1 to TRBJ1-2, with 9 bases that match TRBD1. Germline loops: CDR1 SQVTM, CDR2 ANQGSEA. V dropped 8 bases and J dropped 6; count of bases not matched to a gene: 7. The CDR3 sequence is 12 residues long. CDR3 in DNA: TGCAGCTTGGACAGGGGAGTCCATGGCTACACCTTC. Its protein product is CSLDRGVHGYTF.

The chain uses TRBV7-4 and TRBJ1-2; the D gene is possibly TRBD1 (5 bases). Germline V gene data show CDR1 as SGHVT and CDR2 as SQSDAQ. The CDR3 spans 20 residues. The germline V and J ends were trimmed by 0 bases and 0 bases, with 23 bases remaining between them. CDR3 sequence reads: CASSLAIVSSTDLTNYGYTF. In DNA form, the CDR3 reads TGTGCCAGCAGCTTAGCCATAGTTAGTTCGACAGATCTAACTAACTATGGCTACACCTTC.

The chain carries TRBV24-1 and TRBJ1-5; D might be TRBD1 (6 bases). The CDR3 consists of 16 residues. Germline CDR1 is KGHDR and CDR2 is SFDVKD. The germline V and J ends were trimmed by 0 bases and 7 bases, with 15 bases remaining between them. The chain's CDR3 is CATSDLGQGTGQPQHF. In nucleotides, the CDR3 is TGTGCCACCAGTGATTTGGGGCAGGGGACTGGCCAGCCCCAGCATTTT.

V gene TRBV7-9 combines with J gene TRBJ2-5; perhaps TRBD2 as D (7 bases). Germline-derived CDR1 and CDR2 are SEHNR and FQNEAQ (reference sequence). The CDR3 length is 14 residues. The ends were cut back, 5 bases at V and 3 bases at J, with 13 bases in the middle. The CDR3 bases are TGTGCCAGCAGCCCAGAGGGGGGGAAAGAGACCCAGTACTTC. This encodes CASSPEGGKETQYF.

This clonotype was counted at least ten times. The chain combines TRBV7-9 with TRBJ1-1; D not resolved. Germline CDR1 and CDR2: SEHNR and FQNEAQ (reference sequence). Trimming left V 1 base short and J 5 bases short, with 11 bases between. This CDR3 spans 14 amino acids. CDR3 sequence (DNA): TGTGCCAGCAGCTTAGGCTCGGGGTGGACTGAAGCTTTCTTT. It specifies CASSLGSGWTEAFF. Together with reference TRBV7-9 and TRBJ1-1, the CDR3 gives the full variable domain: DTGVSQNPRHKITKRGQNVTFRCDPISEHNRLYWYRQTLGQGPEFLTYFQNEAQLEKSRLLSDRFSAERPKGSFSTLEIQRTEQGDSAMYLCASSLGSGWTEAFFGQGTRLTVV.

About this clonotype: This may be a read error: a much more frequent sequence differs by one nucleotide. Since no conserved phenylalanine or tryptophan closes the CDR3, a read error is the likely cause. This chain connects TRBV20-1 to TRBJ2-5; D not resolved. Trimming removed 6 bases from V and 5 bases from J, with 10 bases in between. The CDR3 runs 11 residues. Germline V gene data show CDR1 as DFQATT and CDR2 as SNEGSKA (reference sequence). The CDR3 here is CSALVFETQYV. The DNA for the CDR3 is TGCAGTGCCCTCGTCTTCGAGACCCAGTACGTC.

The rearrangement links TRBV4-2 to TRBJ2-7; D is ambiguous. This CDR3 has 15 amino acids. CDR1 is LGHNA, CDR2 YNFKEQ, per germline. Trimming left V 0 bases short and J 5 bases short, with 14 bases between. CDR3: CASSQENYQYDEQYF. The CDR3 DNA sequence: TGTGCCAGCAGCCAAGAGAACTACCAGTACGACGAGCAGTACTTC.

This clonotype appeared a few times. The V gene is TRBV5-1, the J gene TRBJ2-2; D unclear. CDR1 is SGHRS, CDR2 YFSETQ, per germline. The V gene lost 0 bases and the J gene lost 1 base, with 16 bases spanning the gap. The CDR3 sequence is 18 residues long. The chain's CDR3 is CASSLVIRANKNTGELFF. DNA for the CDR3: TGCGCCAGCAGCTTGGTGATTCGGGCGAACAAGAACACCGGGGAGCTGTTTTTT.

This clonotype was detected only a few times. The chain carries TRBV12-3 or TRBV12-4 and TRBJ1-1; D is uncertain. The CDR3 is 14 residues long. Between the trimmed V and J ends, which lost 6 bases and 2 bases, there was a span of 13 bases. The CDR3 bases are TGTGCCAGCAGCTTAAGGCCGGTTAACACTGAAGCTTTCTTT. It specifies CASSLRPVNTEAFF.

This chain uses TRBV29-1 with TRBJ2-5; D is ambiguous. The length of the CDR3 is 11 residues. Germline values: CDR1 SQVTM, CDR2 ANQGSEA. Trimming took off 6 bases at V and 2 bases at J, with 7 bases between the two ends. CDR3 in DNA: TGCAGCGTACAGACACAAGAGACCCAGTACTTC. Residues: CSVQTQETQYF.

In its sample, this clonotype was seen many times. The J gene is TRBJ1-1, the V gene TRBV7-9; weak D call: TRBD1 (6 bases). The CDR3 is made up of 12 amino acids. From germline, CDR1 is SEHNR and CDR2 FQNEAQ (reference sequence). V was cut by 5 bases and J by 8 bases, with 12 bases left in between. The CDR3 is CASSPGTNEAFF. For the CDR3, the DNA is TGTGCCAGCAGCCCAGGGACAAACGAAGCTTTCTTT.

A few counts support this clonotype. V usage is TRBV7-9 and J usage is TRBJ2-7; D not certain. CDR1 and CDR2 from the germline V gene are SEHNR and FQNEAQ (reference sequence). V lost 6 bases to trimming and J lost 2 bases, with 14 bases between them. The CDR3 contains 14 residues. CDR3 loop: CASSWTAVTYEQYF. The CDR3 region has the DNA TGTGCCAGCAGTTGGACCGCGGTGACCTACGAGCAGTACTTC. The full variable domain, completed using reference TRBV7-9 and TRBJ2-7, is DTGVSQNPRHKITKRGQNVTFRCDPISEHNRLYWYRQTLGQGPEFLTYFQNEAQLEKSRLLSDRFSAERPKGSFSTLEIQRTEQGDSAMYLCASSWTAVTYEQYFGPGTRLTVT.

The sample holds many counts of this clonotype. The chain links TRBV19 to TRBJ1-4; no firm D call. In germline, CDR1 is LNHDA, CDR2 SQIVND (reference sequence). V was clipped by 3 bases and J by 5 bases, with 13 bases between them. CDR3 size: 15 residues. The DNA of the CDR3 is TGTGCCAGTAGTATGAATTCGATGGGGAATGAAAAACTGTTTTTT. Protein: CASSMNSMGNEKLFF.

This clonotype has only a few counts. This chain joins TRBV25-1 and TRBJ2-2; D gene ambiguous. V lost 7 bases and J lost 3, with 12 bases in between. Germline values: CDR1 MGHDK, CDR2 SYGVNS. The CDR3 length is 14 residues. The CDR3 coding sequence is TGTGCCAGCAAGTCTCAGCACTACACCGGGGAGCTGTTTTTT. Translation gives CASKSQHYTGELFF.

This clonotype was counted ten times or more. The V and J genes are TRBV4-3 and TRBJ2-2, with 14 bases that match TRBD2. Trimming removed 4 bases from V and 9 bases from J; junction bases left unmatched: 10. Per germline, CDR1 LGHNA and CDR2 YSLEER. The CDR3 contains 17 residues. The CDR3 region has the DNA TGCGCCAGCAGCCGCGGACTAGCGGGAGGACGCTTTCGGGAGCTGTTTTTT. Amino acids: CASSRGLAGGRFRELFF.

The chain links TRBV10-3 to TRBJ2-2; D remains ambiguous. CDR1 and CDR2 from the germline V gene are ENHRY and SYGVKD. With 0 bases removed from V and 4 bases from J, the gap between germline ends came to 6 bases. This CDR3 contains 14 residues. The chain's CDR3 is CAISESGLTGELFF. In DNA form, the CDR3 reads TGTGCCATCAGTGAGTCCGGCCTCACCGGGGAGCTGTTTTTT.

A remark on this clonotype: This may come from a read error, since a much larger clone is one base off. The rearrangement uses TRBV11-2 and TRBJ1-1; unclear D gene. CDR3 length equals 14 residues. Trimming took 8 bases from V and 0 from J, leaving 13 bases between them. CDR1 is SGHAT, CDR2 FQNNGV, per germline. As DNA, the CDR3 is TGTGCCAGCGCCTTCGAGCTCGTGAACACTGAAGCTTTCTTT. Residues: CASAFELVNTEAFF.

This sequence joins TRBV18 and TRBJ1-1; D gene uncertain. The CDR3 contains 17 residues. V lost 2 bases, J lost 2 bases, and 18 bases lay in between. Germline assignment: CDR1 KGHSH and CDR2 LQKENI. The CDR3: CASSPYAIWLKNTEAFF. The CDR3 DNA sequence: TGTGCCAGCTCACCATATGCCATTTGGTTGAAAAACACTGAAGCTTTCTTT.

The chain employs TRBV9 and TRBJ2-5; a weak D match, TRBD2 (5 bases). This CDR3 is 14 amino acids long. Germline lookup yields CDR1 SGDLS and CDR2 YYNGEE. The ends were cut back, 0 bases at V and 9 bases at J, with 15 bases in the middle. The CDR3 sequence is CASSVVTGTPAQYF. In DNA form, the CDR3 reads TGTGCCAGCAGCGTAGTGACGGGAACTCCGGCCCAGTACTTC.

This clonotype was recorded many times. The J gene is TRBJ1-4, the V gene TRBV29-1; no definite D call. CDR3 length: 11 residues. Deletions cut 3 bases from V and 6 bases from J, with 5 bases between. CDR1 is SQVTM and CDR2 is ANQGSEA in the germline V gene. CDR3 sequence: CSVDGDEKLFF. The CDR3 coding sequence is TGCAGCGTTGACGGGGATGAAAAACTGTTTTTT. Using reference TRBV29-1 and TRBJ1-4 for the parts outside the CDR3, the full variable domain is SAVISQKPSRDICQRGTSLTIQCQVDSQVTMMFWYRQQPGQSLTLIATANQGSEATYESGFVIDKFPISRPNLTFSTLTVSNMSPEDSSIYLCSVDGDEKLFFGSGTQLSVL.

The gene calls are TRBV20-1 and TRBJ1-5; D might be TRBD1 (5 bases). Germline V gene lookup returns CDR1 DFQATT and CDR2 SNEGSKA (reference sequence). The CDR3 length is 17 residues. V lost 3 bases, J lost 3 bases, and 21 bases lay in between. The CDR3 loop is CSARQFQGWGFNQPQHF. CDR3 sequence (DNA): TGCAGTGCTAGGCAATTTCAGGGTTGGGGGTTCAATCAGCCCCAGCATTTT.

The CDR3 bases are TGTGCCATCACTCAGGGAGGCTATGGCTACACCTTC. Its protein is CAITQGGYGYTF. J is TRBJ1-2 and V is TRBV10-3, with a possible D match to TRBD1 (5 bases). Trimming removed 7 bases from V and 4 bases from J, with 10 bases in between. Germline-derived CDR1 and CDR2 are ENHRY and SYGVKD. The CDR3 sequence is 12 residues long.

The genes are TRBV29-1 and TRBJ2-5; 8 bases are a match to TRBD1. The germline gives CDR1 SQVTM, CDR2 ANQGSEA. The CDR3 sequence is 15 residues long. V dropped 5 bases and J dropped 0; count of bases not matched to a gene: 8. The CDR3: CSVTSNRGNQETQYF. CDR3 nucleotide sequence: TGCAGCGTTACCTCAAACAGGGGGAACCAAGAGACCCAGTACTTC.

The chain employs TRBV20-1 and TRBJ1-2, with 7 bases matching TRBD1. The CDR3 extends over 13 amino acids. V lost 4 bases, J lost 5 bases, and 7 bases stayed unmatched. Germline values: CDR1 DFQATT, CDR2 SNEGSKA (reference sequence). The CDR3 sequence is CSAKRQGPYGYTF. The CDR3 coding sequence is TGCAGTGCTAAAAGACAGGGACCATATGGCTACACCTTC.

For this clonotype: Since the CDR3 does not end with the conserved phenylalanine or tryptophan, this likely comes from a read error. The DNA is omitted, as the CDR3 cannot be located on it reliably, and the CDR3 follows TCRdb's listing. V usage is TRBV10-3 and J usage is TRBJ1-6; the D call in the table, TRBD1, was not verified against the DNA. The CDR3 adds up to 9 amino acids, both ends counted. CDR1 ENHRY and CDR2 SYGVKD come from the germline V gene. CDR3 region: CAISESPGQ.